One sample yielded the 27 T cell receptor beta chains listed below, sequenced in a study of T cell responses to AZD1222 COVID-19 vaccine. TCRdb's copy holds only in-frame clones and misses some; the assay was immunoSEQ multiplex PCR. Of some 110,000 clones in the sample, around nine tenths were seen once. The sequenced sample was peripheral blood, obtained 28 days after the second dose of the MenACWY control vaccine. These receptor sequences come from an adult who received the MenACWY meningococcal vaccine as a control.

The chain uses TRBV28 and TRBJ1-5, with 7 positions matching TRBD1. This CDR3 comprises 16 residues. V shed 6 bases and J 2 bases; nucleotides not matched to a gene: 10. CDR1 is MDHEN, CDR2 SYDVKM, per germline. In DNA form, the CDR3 reads TGTGCCAGCAGCGGGGACAGCCACGGGGGCAATCAGCCCCAGCATTTT. It encodes CASSGDSHGGNQPQHF.

The chain has TRBV3-1 (or the pseudogene TRBV3-2) and TRBJ1-1; the match to TRBD1 covers 10 bases. J was trimmed by 3 bases and V by 0 bases; bases with no gene match: 7. The CDR3 runs to 17 residues. In germline, CDR1 is LGHDT, CDR2 YNNKEL (reference sequence). CDR3 nucleotides: TGTGCCAGCAGCCAAGAATTAGGGACAGGGGAGGACACTGAAGCTTTCTTT. As protein: CASSQELGTGEDTEAFF.

The chain has TRBV18 and TRBJ1-1; D might be TRBD1 (5 bases). Germline assignment: CDR1 KGHSH and CDR2 LQKENI. There are 20 residues in the CDR3. V was clipped by 3 bases and J by 4 bases, with 30 bases between them. The CDR3 sequence: CASSPRSTGGTLKLLTEAFF. For the CDR3, the DNA is TGTGCCAGCTCACCCCGATCGACTGGGGGAACCCTCAAGTTACTCACTGAAGCTTTCTTT.

The rearrangement links TRBV7-3 to TRBJ2-3; TRBD2 aligns across 9 bases. V trimming: 2 bases; J trimming: 6 bases; junction bases outside the gene matches: 6. The CDR3 contains 15 residues. The V gene's germline CDR1 is SGHTA and CDR2 FQGTGA. The CDR3 DNA is TGTGCCAGCAGCTTACAACCTAGCGGGGCGGATACGCAGTATTTT. It codes for CASSLQPSGADTQYF.

The CDR3 here is CASSYRARRQETQYF. The CDR3 bases are TGTGCCAGCAGTTACAGGGCTCGGCGTCAAGAGACCCAGTACTTC. This chain joins TRBV6-2 or TRBV6-3 and TRBJ2-5, with D unresolved. The CDR3 covers 15 residues. Germline V gene data show CDR1 as MNHEY and CDR2 as SVGEGT. Trimming took off 2 bases at V and 2 bases at J, with 12 bases between the two ends.

This chain links TRBV7-2 with TRBJ1-5, with D hard to call. Germline V gives CDR1 SGHTA, CDR2 FQGNSA. CDR3 length equals 15 residues. V was cut by 5 bases and J by 0 bases, with 11 bases left in between. CDR3 coding DNA: TGTGCCAGCAGCCCGGACCTTTATAGCAATCAGCCCCAGCATTTT. Its translation is CASSPDLYSNQPQHF. The full variable domain, its missing parts supplied by reference TRBV7-2 and TRBJ1-5, is GAGVSQSPSNKVTEKGKDVELRCDPISGHTALYWYRQSLGQGLEFLIYFQGNSAPDKSGLPSDRFSAERTGGSVSTLTIQRTQQEDSAVYLCASSPDLYSNQPQHFGDGTRLSIL.

The chain couples TRBV18 to TRBJ1-2; unclear D gene. Germline assignment: CDR1 KGHSH and CDR2 LQKENI. This CDR3 contains 15 residues. The ends were cut back, 3 bases at V and 2 bases at J, with 13 bases in the middle. In DNA, the CDR3 is TGTGCCAGCTCACCGGCAACGGGTTACAACTATGGCTACACCTTC. Amino acids: CASSPATGYNYGYTF.

J is TRBJ1-5 and V is TRBV6-5; the D gene is possibly TRBD1 (6 bases). The V gene lost 3 bases and the J gene lost 4 bases, with 10 bases spanning the gap. CDR3 length equals 14 residues. Germline V gene sequence: CDR1 MNHEY, CDR2 SVGAGI. The CDR3 sequence is CASSYRGGNQPQHF. In DNA, the CDR3 is TGTGCCAGCAGTTATCGAGGGGGAAATCAGCCCCAGCATTTT.

The V call is TRBV6-5, the J call TRBJ1-6; 7 bases fit TRBD1. CDR3 size: 12 residues. Germline-derived CDR1 and CDR2 are MNHEY and SVGAGI. Trimming took 5 bases from V and 15 from J; bases not matched to a gene: 7. CDR3 in DNA: TGTGCCAGCAGTCCCGGACAGGAATACCTCCACTTT. Protein product: CASSPGQEYLHF.

This sequence joins TRBV11-2 and TRBJ2-1; tentatively, D is TRBD1 or TRBD2 (6 bases each). Germline V CDR1 and CDR2: SGHAT, FQNNGV. Trimming shortened V by 3 bases and J by 7 bases, and 16 bases separated the two germline ends. The CDR3 covers 15 residues. The CDR3 region is CASSFRGQVLNEQFF. In nucleotides, the CDR3 is TGTGCCAGCAGCTTCCGGGGGCAGGTTTTGAATGAGCAGTTCTTC.

This chain joins TRBV5-5 and TRBJ1-5; TRBD1 agrees at 9 bases. Germline lookup yields CDR1 SGHKS and CDR2 YYEKEE (reference sequence). V was pared by 0 bases and J by 2 bases, with 3 bases of the junction left unmatched. This CDR3 region has 16 residues. The CDR3 is CASSLGWTGGNQPQHF. CDR3 coding DNA: TGTGCCAGCAGCTTGGGCTGGACAGGGGGCAATCAGCCCCAGCATTTT.

The rearrangement links TRBV12-1 to TRBJ1-5; the listed D gene, TRBD1, was not tested against the DNA. TRBV12-1 is a listed pseudogene. There are 15 residues in the CDR3. The CDR3 loop reads CASSPGQVSNQPQHF. DNA of the CDR3: TGTGCCAGCAGCCCGGGACAGGTTAGCAATCAGCCCCAGCATTTT.

The chain is built from TRBV6-1 and TRBJ2-7, with D uncertain. CDR1 and CDR2 (germline): MNHNS, SASEGT. The CDR3 contains 14 residues. V was cut by 3 bases and J by 0 bases, with 9 bases left in between. DNA for the CDR3: TGTGCCAGCAGTGAGAGTTCGGCCTCCTACGAGCAGTACTTC. Protein: CASSESSASYEQYF.

The table lists this clone with a few counts. The genes are TRBV7-2 and TRBJ2-2, with TRBD2 identical over 8 bases. Unmatched junction bases numbered 4, after V lost 4 bases and J lost 3 bases. The CDR3 sequence is 15 residues long. Germline V gene data show CDR1 as SGHTA and CDR2 as FQGNSA. The CDR3 coding sequence is TGTGCCAGCAGCTCGGGGGGGCAGTACACCGGGGAGCTGTTTTTT. Protein sequence: CASSSGGQYTGELFF.

The J gene is TRBJ1-5, the V gene TRBV2; 11 positions match TRBD1. Germline V CDR1 and CDR2: SNHLY, FYNNEI. The CDR3 loop spans 14 amino acids. Trimming at V came to 4 bases and at J to 6 bases, leaving 2 bases not matched to a gene. The CDR3 loop reads CASSGTGGFQPQHF. The CDR3 nucleotides read TGTGCCAGCAGTGGGACAGGGGGCTTTCAGCCCCAGCATTTT.

The sample holds one count of this clone. The gene calls are TRBV7-2 and TRBJ2-7; the match to TRBD1 covers 7 bases. V was pared by 5 bases and J by 2 bases, with 6 bases of the junction left unmatched. Germline values: CDR1 SGHTA, CDR2 FQGNSA. This CDR3 has 14 residues. CDR3 protein: CASSLGGQTYEQYF. The CDR3 DNA reads as TGTGCCAGCAGCCTTGGGGGACAGACCTACGAGCAGTACTTC.

The chain combines TRBV5-6 with TRBJ2-7; 7 nucleotides line up with TRBD1. CDR3 length equals 15 residues. The germline V gene has CDR1 SGHDT and CDR2 YYEEEE. J gave up 3 bases and V 3 bases, and 9 bases lay outside the gene matches. CDR3 DNA sequence: TGTGCCAGCAGCTACACTAGGACAGGTGGCTACGAGCAGTACTTC. Translation: CASSYTRTGGYEQYF. The complete variable domain, with remaining parts taken from reference TRBV5-6 and TRBJ2-7, reads DAGVTQSPTHLIKTRGQQVTLRCSPKSGHDTVSWYQQALGQGPQFIFQYYEEEERQRGNFPDRFSGHQFPNYSSELNVNALLLGDSALYLCASSYTRTGGYEQYFGPGTRLTVT.

This rearrangement joins TRBV4-1 to TRBJ2-6; the match to TRBD2 covers 12 bases. The trim removed 4 bases at V and 0 bases at J, leaving 16 bases unmatched. CDR3 length: 22 residues. CDR1 and CDR2 from the germline V gene are MGHRA and YSYEKL. The CDR3 reads CASSRGKASGGAYSSGANVLTF. The CDR3 DNA sequence: TGCGCCAGCAGCCGGGGCAAGGCTAGCGGGGGGGCTTACTCCTCTGGGGCCAACGTCCTGACTTTC.

The chain recombines TRBV28 with TRBJ1-5, with TRBD1 as a possible D gene (6 bases). This CDR3 is 14 amino acids long. The germline gives CDR1 MDHEN, CDR2 SYDVKM. V dropped 5 bases and J dropped 6 bases, with 14 bases sitting between them. As DNA, the CDR3 is TGTGCCAGCAGTCATACAGGGTTAGGTCAGCCCCAGCATTTT. As protein: CASSHTGLGQPQHF.

This clone was seen a handful of times. The J gene is TRBJ1-1, the V gene TRBV15, with D possibly TRBD1 on 5 matching bases. CDR3 length equals 15 residues. CDR1 is LNHNV and CDR2 is YYDKDF in the germline V gene (reference sequence). Trimming removed 0 bases from V and 4 bases from J, with 12 bases in between. The CDR3, as DNA: TGTGCCACCAGCAGAGATCAGGGTTTGGTCACTGAAGCTTTCTTT. Translated, it gives CATSRDQGLVTEAFF.

V and J are TRBV9 and TRBJ2-5; 7 bases are shared with TRBD1. CDR3 length: 15 amino acids. V lost 0 bases, J lost 5 bases, and 7 bases stayed unmatched. Germline loops: CDR1 SGDLS, CDR2 YYNGEE. CDR3 sequence (DNA): TGTGCCAGCAGCGTAGTTGGACAGGCCAGGGAGACCCAGTACTTC. Translation: CASSVVGQARETQYF.

The chain links TRBV29-1 to TRBJ1-5; D possibly corresponds to TRBD1 (5 bases). Germline CDR1 SQVTM, CDR2 ANQGSEA. V was cut by 6 bases and J by 0 bases, with 9 bases left in between. The CDR3 contains 13 residues. CDR3: CSVSTVSNQPQHF. The CDR3 nucleotides read TGCAGCGTCTCGACAGTTAGCAATCAGCCCCAGCATTTT.

The gene calls are TRBV6-2 or TRBV6-3 and TRBJ2-7, with D uncertain. The CDR3 spans 15 residues. Trimming removed 3 bases at V and 2 bases at J, with 14 bases between. From germline, CDR1 is MNHEY and CDR2 SVGEGT. CDR3 nucleotides: TGTGCCAGCAGTTATAGGACCGCCGGTACCTACGAGCAGTACTTC. This gives the protein CASSYRTAGTYEQYF.

This clone was counted once. The rearrangement joins TRBV12-3 or TRBV12-4 to TRBJ1-2; 9 positions match TRBD1. Trimming removed 6 bases from V and 6 bases from J; junction bases left unmatched: 5. This CDR3 is 13 amino acids long. The CDR3 region is CASRRQGVNGYTF. The CDR3 DNA sequence: TGTGCCAGCAGACGACAGGGGGTAAATGGCTACACCTTC.

This clone was counted only a few times. This sequence joins TRBV4-2 and TRBJ1-6, with 9 bases aligning to TRBD1. The CDR3 consists of 14 residues. Germline values: CDR1 LGHNA, CDR2 YNFKEQ. The junction had 8 bases not matched to a gene; V was cut back by 4 bases and J by 13 bases. Here the CDR3 DNA reads TGTGCCAGCAGCCCCGGGACAGGGAACATCCCCCTCCACTTT. Residues: CASSPGTGNIPLHF.

This clone was picked up one time. The V gene is TRBV7-9, the J gene TRBJ2-5; D is uncertain. Deletions cut 1 base from V and 5 bases from J, with 2 bases between. There are 11 residues in the CDR3. The V gene's germline CDR1 is SEHNR and CDR2 FQNEAQ (reference sequence). CDR3 nucleotides: TGTGCCAGCAGCTTAGTGGAGACCCAGTACTTC. Protein sequence: CASSLVETQYF.

This chain links TRBV11-2 with TRBJ1-1, with D perhaps TRBD1 (5 bases). V was cut by 5 bases and J by 0 bases, with 13 bases left in between. The CDR3 extends over 15 amino acids. Per germline, CDR1 SGHAT and CDR2 FQNNGV. DNA of the CDR3: TGTGCCAGCAGCCCCTCCGGGACGGTGAACACTGAAGCTTTCTTT. Residues: CASSPSGTVNTEAFF.